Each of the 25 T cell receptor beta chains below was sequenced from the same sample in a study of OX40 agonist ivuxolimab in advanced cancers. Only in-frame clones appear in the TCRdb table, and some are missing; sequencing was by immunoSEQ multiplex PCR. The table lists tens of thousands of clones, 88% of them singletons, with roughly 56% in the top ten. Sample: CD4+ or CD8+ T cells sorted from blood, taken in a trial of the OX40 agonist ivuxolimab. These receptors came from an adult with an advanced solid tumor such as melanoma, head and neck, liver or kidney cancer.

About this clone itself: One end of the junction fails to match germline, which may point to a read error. In DNA form, the CDR3 reads TGTGCTAGCAGCTTGGACAGGAACAATGAGCAGTTCTTC. This sequence encodes CASSLDRNNEQFF. V usage is TRBV7-7 and J usage is TRBJ2-1, with 7 bases identical to TRBD1. Germline V CDR1 and CDR2: SSHAT, FNYEAQ (reference sequence). The CDR3 totals 13 residues.

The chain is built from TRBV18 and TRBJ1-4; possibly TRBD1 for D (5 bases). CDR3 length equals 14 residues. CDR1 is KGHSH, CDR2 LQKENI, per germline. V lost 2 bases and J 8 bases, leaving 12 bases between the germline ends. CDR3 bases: TGTGCCAGCTCACCAGCAGGGACGGAAGAAAAACTGTTTTTT. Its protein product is CASSPAGTEEKLFF. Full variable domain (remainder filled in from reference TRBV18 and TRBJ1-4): NAGVMQNPRHLVRRRGQEARLRCSPMKGHSHVYWYRQLPEEGLKFMVYLQKENIIDESGMPKERFSAEFPKEGPSILRIQQVVRGDSAAYFCASSPAGTEEKLFFGSGTQLSVL.

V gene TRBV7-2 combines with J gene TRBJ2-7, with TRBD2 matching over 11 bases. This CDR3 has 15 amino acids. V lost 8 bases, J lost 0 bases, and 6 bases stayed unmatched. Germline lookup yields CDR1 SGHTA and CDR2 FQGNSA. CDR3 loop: CASGSGRAVSYEQYF. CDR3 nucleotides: TGTGCCAGCGGTAGCGGGAGGGCCGTCTCCTACGAGCAGTACTTC.

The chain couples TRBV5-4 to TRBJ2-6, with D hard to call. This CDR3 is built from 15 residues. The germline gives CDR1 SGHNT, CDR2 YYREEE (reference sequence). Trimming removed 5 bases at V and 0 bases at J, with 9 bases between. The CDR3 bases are TGTGCCAGCAGTTATGCCTCCTCTGGGGCCAACGTCCTGACTTTC. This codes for CASSYASSGANVLTF.

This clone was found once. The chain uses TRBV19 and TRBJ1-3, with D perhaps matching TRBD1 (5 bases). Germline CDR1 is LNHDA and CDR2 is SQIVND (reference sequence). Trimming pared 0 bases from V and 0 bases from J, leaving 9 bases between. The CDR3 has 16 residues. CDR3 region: CASSIDRDSSGNTIYF. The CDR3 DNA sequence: TGTGCCAGTAGTATAGACAGGGATAGCTCTGGAAACACCATATATTTT.

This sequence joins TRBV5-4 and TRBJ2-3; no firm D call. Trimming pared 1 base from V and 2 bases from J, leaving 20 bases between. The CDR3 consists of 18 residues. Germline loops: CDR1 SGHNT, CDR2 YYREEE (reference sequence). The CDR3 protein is CASSLNPYPETHTDTQYF. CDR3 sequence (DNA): TGTGCCAGCAGCTTGAATCCTTACCCAGAGACTCACACAGATACGCAGTATTTT.

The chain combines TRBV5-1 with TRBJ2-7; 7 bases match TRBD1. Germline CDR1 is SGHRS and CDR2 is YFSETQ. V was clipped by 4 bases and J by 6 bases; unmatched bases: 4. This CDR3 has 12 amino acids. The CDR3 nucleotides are TGCGCCAGCAGCCCCTACAGGGGCGAGCAGTACTTC. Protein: CASSPYRGEQYF.

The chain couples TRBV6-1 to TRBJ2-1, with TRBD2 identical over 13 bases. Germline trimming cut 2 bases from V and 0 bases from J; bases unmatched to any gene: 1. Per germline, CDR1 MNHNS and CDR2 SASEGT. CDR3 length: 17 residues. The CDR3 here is CASSERTSGGSYNEQFF. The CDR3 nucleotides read TGTGCCAGCAGTGAAAGGACTAGCGGGGGCTCCTACAATGAGCAGTTCTTC.

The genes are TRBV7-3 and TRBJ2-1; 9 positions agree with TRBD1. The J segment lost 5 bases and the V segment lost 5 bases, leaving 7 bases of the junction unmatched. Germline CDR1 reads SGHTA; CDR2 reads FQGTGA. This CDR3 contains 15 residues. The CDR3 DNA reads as TGTGCCAGCAGCGCAGGCCGGGACAGGGACAATGAGCAGTTCTTC. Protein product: CASSAGRDRDNEQFF.

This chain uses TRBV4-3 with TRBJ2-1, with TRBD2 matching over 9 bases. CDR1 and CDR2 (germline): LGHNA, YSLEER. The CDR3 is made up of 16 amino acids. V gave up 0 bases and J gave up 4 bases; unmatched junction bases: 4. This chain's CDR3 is CASSQDSRGGYNEQFF. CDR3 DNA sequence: TGCGCCAGCAGCCAAGATTCGCGGGGGGGTTACAATGAGCAGTTCTTC.

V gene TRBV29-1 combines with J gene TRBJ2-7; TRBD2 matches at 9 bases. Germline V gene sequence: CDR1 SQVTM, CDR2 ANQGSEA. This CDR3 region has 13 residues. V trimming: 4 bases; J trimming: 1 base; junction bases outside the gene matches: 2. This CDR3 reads CSVVSGGSYEQYF. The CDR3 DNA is TGCAGCGTTGTTAGCGGGGGTTCCTACGAGCAGTACTTC.

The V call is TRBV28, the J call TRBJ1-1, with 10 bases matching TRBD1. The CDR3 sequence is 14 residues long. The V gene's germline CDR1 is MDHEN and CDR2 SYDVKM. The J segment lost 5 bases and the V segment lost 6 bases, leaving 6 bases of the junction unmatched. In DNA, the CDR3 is TGTGCCAGCAGGACAGGGGGCGAAGGGACTGAAGCTTTCTTT. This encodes CASRTGGEGTEAFF.

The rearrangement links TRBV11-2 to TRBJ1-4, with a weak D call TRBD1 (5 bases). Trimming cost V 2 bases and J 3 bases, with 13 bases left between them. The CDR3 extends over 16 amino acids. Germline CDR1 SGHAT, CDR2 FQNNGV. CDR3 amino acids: CASSLLVGAPNEKLFF. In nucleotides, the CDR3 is TGTGCCAGCAGCTTACTCGTAGGGGCGCCTAATGAAAAACTGTTTTTT.

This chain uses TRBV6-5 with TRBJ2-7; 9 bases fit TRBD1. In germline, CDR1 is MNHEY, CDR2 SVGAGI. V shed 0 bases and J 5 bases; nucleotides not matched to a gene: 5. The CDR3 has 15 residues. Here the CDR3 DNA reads TGTGCCAGCAGTTACTCGGGGACAGGGACCCACGAGCAGTACTTC. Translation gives CASSYSGTGTHEQYF.

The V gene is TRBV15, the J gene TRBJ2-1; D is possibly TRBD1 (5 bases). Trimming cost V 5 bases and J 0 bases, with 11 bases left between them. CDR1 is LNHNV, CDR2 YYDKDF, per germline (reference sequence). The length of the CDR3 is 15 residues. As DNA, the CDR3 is TGTGCCACCAGCTTTGACAGAAGCTCCTACAATGAGCAGTTCTTC. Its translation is CATSFDRSSYNEQFF. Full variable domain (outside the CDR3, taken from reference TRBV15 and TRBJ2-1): DAMVIQNPRYQVTQFGKPVTLSCSQTLNHNVMYWYQQKSSQAPKLLFHYYDKDFNNEADTPDNFQSRRPNTSFCFLDIRSPGLGDTAMYLCATSFDRSSYNEQFFGPGTRLTVL.

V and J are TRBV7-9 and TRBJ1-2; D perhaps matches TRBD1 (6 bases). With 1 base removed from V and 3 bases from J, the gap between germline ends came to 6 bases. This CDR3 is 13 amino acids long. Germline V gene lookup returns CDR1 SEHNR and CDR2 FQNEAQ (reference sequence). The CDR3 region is CASSLGTDYGYTF. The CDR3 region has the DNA TGTGCCAGCAGCTTAGGGACAGACTATGGCTACACCTTC.

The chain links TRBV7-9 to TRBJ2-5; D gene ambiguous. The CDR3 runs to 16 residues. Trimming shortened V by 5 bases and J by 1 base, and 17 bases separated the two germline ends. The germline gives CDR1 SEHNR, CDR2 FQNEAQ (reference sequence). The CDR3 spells CASSLTAVPFQETQYF. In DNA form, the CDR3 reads TGTGCCAGCAGCCTTACAGCCGTACCATTCCAAGAGACCCAGTACTTC.

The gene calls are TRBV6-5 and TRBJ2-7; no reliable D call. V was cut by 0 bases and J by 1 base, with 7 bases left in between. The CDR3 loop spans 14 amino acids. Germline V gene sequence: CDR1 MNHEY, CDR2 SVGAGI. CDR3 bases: TGTGCCAGCAGTTACTCGGGCAGTTCCTACGAGCAGTACTTC. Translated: CASSYSGSSYEQYF.

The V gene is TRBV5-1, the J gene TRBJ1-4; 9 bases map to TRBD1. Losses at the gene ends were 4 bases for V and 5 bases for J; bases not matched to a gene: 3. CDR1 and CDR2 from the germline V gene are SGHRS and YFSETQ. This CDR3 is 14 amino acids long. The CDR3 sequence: CASSLGTGNEKLFF. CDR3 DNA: TGCGCCAGCAGCCTAGGGACAGGGAATGAAAAACTGTTTTTT.

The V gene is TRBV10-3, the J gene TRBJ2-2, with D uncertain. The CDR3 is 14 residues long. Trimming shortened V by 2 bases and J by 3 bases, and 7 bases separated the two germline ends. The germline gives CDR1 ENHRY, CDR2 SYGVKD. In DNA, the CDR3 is TGTGCCATCAGTGAGAGTCGACACACCGGGGAGCTGTTTTTT. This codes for CAISESRHTGELFF.

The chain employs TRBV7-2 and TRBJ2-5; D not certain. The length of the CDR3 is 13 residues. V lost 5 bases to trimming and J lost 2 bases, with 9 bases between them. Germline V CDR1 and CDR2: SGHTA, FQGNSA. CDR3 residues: CASSPGSQETQYF. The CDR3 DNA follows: TGTGCCAGCAGCCCTGGGTCGCAAGAGACCCAGTACTTC.

CDR3 in DNA: TGTGCCATCAGTGGGGGGGTCAATCAGCCCCAGCATTTT. Translation: CAISGGVNQPQHF. The chain couples TRBV10-3 to TRBJ1-5; maybe TRBD1 (5 bases). CDR3 size: 13 residues. Trimming cost V 4 bases and J 3 bases, with 7 bases left between them. Germline loops: CDR1 ENHRY, CDR2 SYGVKD.

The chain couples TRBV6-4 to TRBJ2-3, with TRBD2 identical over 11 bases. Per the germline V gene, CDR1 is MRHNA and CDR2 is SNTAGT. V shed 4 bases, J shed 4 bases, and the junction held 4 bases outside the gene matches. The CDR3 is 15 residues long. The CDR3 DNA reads TGTGCCAGCAGTGGTACTAGCGGGGGTGCAGATACGCAGTATTTT. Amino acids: CASSGTSGGADTQYF.

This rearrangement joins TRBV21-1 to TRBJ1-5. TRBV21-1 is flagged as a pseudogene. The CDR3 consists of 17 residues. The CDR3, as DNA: TGTGCCAGCAGCAAAAAAGTTTACGGGTATAGCAATCAGCCCCAGCATTTT. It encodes CASSKKVYGYSNQPQHF.

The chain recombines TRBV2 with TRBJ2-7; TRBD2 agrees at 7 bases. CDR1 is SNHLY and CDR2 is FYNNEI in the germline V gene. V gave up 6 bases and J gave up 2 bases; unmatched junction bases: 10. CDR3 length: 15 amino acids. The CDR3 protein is CASSEWGLPTYEQYF. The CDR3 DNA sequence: TGTGCCAGCAGCGAATGGGGACTACCTACCTACGAGCAGTACTTC.